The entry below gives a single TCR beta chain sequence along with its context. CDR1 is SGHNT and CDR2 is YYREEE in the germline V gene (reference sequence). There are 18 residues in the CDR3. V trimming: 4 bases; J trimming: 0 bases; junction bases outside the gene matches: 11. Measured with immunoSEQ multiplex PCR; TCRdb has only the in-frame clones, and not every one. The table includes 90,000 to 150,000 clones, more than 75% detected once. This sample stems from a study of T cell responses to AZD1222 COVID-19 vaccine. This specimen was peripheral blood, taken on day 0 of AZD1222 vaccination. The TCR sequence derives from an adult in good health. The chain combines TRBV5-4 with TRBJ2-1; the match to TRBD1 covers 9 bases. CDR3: CASSGTGRLAGSYNEQFF. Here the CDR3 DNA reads TGTGCCAGCAGCGGGACAGGGAGGTTAGCGGGCTCCTACAATGAGCAGTTCTTC.